These 32 T cell receptor beta chains were all obtained from the same sample, sequenced in a study of blood T cell repertoires in COVID-19. The table came from immunoSEQ multiplex PCR; TCRdb's copy has only in-frame clones and leaves some out. The sample lists some 200,000 clones, 84% seen once, with roughly 7.6% in the top ten. Sequencing was carried out using peripheral blood. These receptors were collected from a woman aged 45-60 years with active or convalescent COVID-19.

V is TRBV27 and J is TRBJ2-1; 11 nucleotides agree with TRBD1. The trim removed 7 bases at V and 8 bases at J, leaving 7 bases unmatched. Germline CDR1 MNHEY, CDR2 SMNVEV (reference sequence). The CDR3 sequence is 14 residues long. CDR3: CASTRTGGQDEQFF. CDR3 sequence (DNA): TGTGCCAGCACCCGGACAGGGGGCCAGGATGAGCAGTTCTTC.

CDR3 sequence (DNA): TGTGCCAGTTCGAAGGGACTAGGAGATACGCAGTATTTT. Translated: CASSKGLGDTQYF. The chain recombines TRBV19 with TRBJ2-3; 8 positions match TRBD2. V shed 8 bases and J 5 bases; nucleotides not matched to a gene: 6. This CDR3 is built from 13 residues. CDR1 is LNHDA and CDR2 is SQIVND in the germline V gene (reference sequence).

In this sample, this clone turned up once. The chain links TRBV19 to TRBJ2-3, with D possibly being TRBD2 (5 bases). The CDR3 is 13 amino acids. Germline CDR1 reads LNHDA; CDR2 reads SQIVND (reference sequence). Between the trimmed V and J ends, which lost 5 bases and 10 bases, there was a span of 16 bases. The CDR3 DNA follows: TGTGCCAGTAGTTCAACCGGGGAAGTAGCGCAGTATTTT. The encoded protein is CASSSTGEVAQYF.

About this clone itself: The sample carries other DNA sequences with the same CDR3. The rearrangement uses TRBV4-1 and TRBJ1-1; 8 bases are a match to TRBD1. Trimming cost V 4 bases and J 4 bases; bases outside gene matches: 5. Per the germline V gene, CDR1 is MGHRA and CDR2 is YSYEKL. The CDR3 runs 14 residues. The CDR3 loop is CASSRGQGGTEAFF. CDR3 DNA sequence: TGCGCCAGCAGCCGTGGACAGGGAGGCACTGAAGCTTTCTTT.

The V call is TRBV19, the J call TRBJ1-5; D unclear. The CDR3 is made up of 14 amino acids. Germline assignment: CDR1 LNHDA and CDR2 SQIVND (reference sequence). The V end lost 5 bases, the J end lost 3 bases, and 11 bases lay between the germline ends. The CDR3 here is CASSDGGYNQPQHF. In DNA, the CDR3 is TGTGCCAGTAGTGACGGCGGTTACAATCAGCCCCAGCATTTT.

This chain connects TRBV5-6 to TRBJ2-3; TRBD2 agrees at 8 bases. Trimming removed 6 bases from V and 0 bases from J; junction bases left unmatched: 9. The CDR3 sequence is 16 residues long. From germline, CDR1 is SGHDT and CDR2 YYEEEE. CDR3 coding DNA: TGTGCCAGCAAATTGCAAGGCGGGGGGAGCACAGATACGCAGTATTTT. Its translation is CASKLQGGGSTDTQYF.

On this clone: The sample has other DNA sequences that encode this CDR3 too. V usage is TRBV19 and J usage is TRBJ2-1; TRBD1 matches 8 bases. CDR1 is LNHDA and CDR2 is SQIVND in the germline V gene (reference sequence). This CDR3 spans 15 amino acids. V lost 5 bases, J lost 3 bases, and 6 bases stayed unmatched. CDR3 protein: CASSSRDRLYNEQFF. The CDR3 coding sequence is TGTGCCAGTAGTTCCCGGGACAGGCTCTACAATGAGCAGTTCTTC.

This chain connects TRBV10-2 to TRBJ1-5, with TRBD1 matching over 8 bases. CDR3 length: 16 amino acids. Germline values: CDR1 WSHSY, CDR2 SAAADI. V lost 3 bases, J lost 3 bases, and 7 bases stayed unmatched. The CDR3 region is CASSEADRGANQPQHF. CDR3 bases: TGCGCCAGCAGTGAAGCTGACAGGGGAGCCAATCAGCCCCAGCATTTT.

This sequence joins TRBV28 and TRBJ1-4; D not resolved. V was pared by 3 bases and J by 7 bases, with 12 bases between. The CDR3 has 14 residues. Germline-derived CDR1 and CDR2 are MDHEN and SYDVKM. CDR3 bases: TGTGCCAGCAGTTTGGTGAGAGTCGGTGAAAAACTGTTTTTT. The encoded protein is CASSLVRVGEKLFF.

Only a few counts were recorded for this clone. The chain has TRBV19 and TRBJ2-5; 9 bases match TRBD2. The CDR3 length is 15 residues. V gave up 3 bases and J gave up 0 bases; unmatched junction bases: 2. The germline V gene encodes CDR1 LNHDA and CDR2 SQIVND (reference sequence). The CDR3 here is CASSIQRGDQETQYF. CDR3 sequence (DNA): TGTGCCAGTAGTATCCAGCGGGGGGACCAAGAGACCCAGTACTTC.

The V and J genes are TRBV19 and TRBJ2-2; TRBD1 matches 7 bases. The germline CDR1 and CDR2 sequences are LNHDA and SQIVND (reference sequence). The CDR3 contains 17 residues. J was trimmed by 3 bases and V by 3 bases; bases with no gene match: 10. The CDR3 region has the DNA TGTGCCAGTAGTATTTCTACAGGGGCGGTCGACACCGGGGAGCTGTTTTTT. It encodes CASSISTGAVDTGELFF.

CDR3 loop: CASTTPGGSAEAFF. The DNA of the CDR3 is TGTGCCAGCACTACTCCAGGGGGTTCCGCTGAAGCTTTCTTT. The genes are TRBV28 and TRBJ1-1, with 7 nucleotides matching TRBD1. Germline values: CDR1 MDHEN, CDR2 SYDVKM. This CDR3 spans 14 amino acids. The ends lost 7 bases at V and 6 bases at J; junction bases unmatched: 11.

This rearrangement joins TRBV2 to TRBJ2-1; D call uncertain. Trimming stripped 9 bases from V and 4 bases from J, with 7 bases between. This CDR3 comprises 11 residues. Germline CDR1 and CDR2: SNHLY and FYNNEI. The CDR3 reads CASLRYNEQFF. The DNA for the CDR3 is TGTGCCAGTTTGAGGTACAATGAGCAGTTCTTC.

The rearrangement joins TRBV6-5 to TRBJ1-1; a weak D match, TRBD1 (5 bases). V lost 0 bases and J lost 9, with 8 bases in between. The CDR3 contains 12 residues. CDR1 is MNHEY and CDR2 is SVGAGI in the germline V gene. CDR3 amino acids: CASSYSQGKAFF. DNA for the CDR3: TGTGCCAGCAGTTACTCGCAGGGAAAAGCTTTCTTT.

The genes are TRBV5-1 and TRBJ2-3, with a tentative D call TRBD2 (7 bases). V dropped 6 bases and J dropped 4 bases, with 15 bases sitting between them. The CDR3 length is 14 residues. Germline CDR1 reads SGHRS; CDR2 reads YFSETQ. CDR3 protein: CASMATGGPDTQYF. CDR3 bases: TGCGCCAGCATGGCGACCGGGGGGCCAGATACGCAGTATTTT. Using reference TRBV5-1 and TRBJ2-3 for the parts outside the CDR3, the full variable domain is KAGVTQTPRYLIKTRGQQVTLSCSPISGHRSVSWYQQTPGQGLQFLFEYFSETQRNKGNFPGRFSGRQFSNSRSEMNVSTLELGDSALYLCASMATGGPDTQYFGPGTRLTVL.

This clone has only a few counts. The DNA is omitted, as the CDR3 cannot be located on it reliably, and the CDR3 follows TCRdb's listing. V is TRBV28 and J is TRBJ1-3; TRBD1, the D gene given by the table, was not confirmed from the DNA. The CDR3 is 14 amino acids in total, end residues counted. Per the germline V gene, CDR1 is MDHEN and CDR2 is SYDVKM. The CDR3: CASSSSTGRDTIYF.

The chain recombines TRBV28 with TRBJ1-1; 8 nucleotides agree with TRBD1. Germline loops: CDR1 MDHEN, CDR2 SYDVKM. The CDR3 length is 18 residues. The ends lost 1 base at V and 6 bases at J; junction bases unmatched: 16. The CDR3 coding sequence is TGTGCCAGCAGTTTATTCGGACAGGGAGGGGTTGGTGTCGCTGAAGCTTTCTTT. This gives the protein CASSLFGQGGVGVAEAFF.

Points on this clone: The same CDR3 can be traced to other DNA sequences in this sample. For the CDR3, the DNA is TGCAGCCTAGCGGAAGGGGACTACAATGAGCAGTTCTTC. This gives the protein CSLAEGDYNEQFF. V and J are TRBV29-1 and TRBJ2-1; 7 nucleotides agree with TRBD2. The length of the CDR3 is 13 residues. Germline values: CDR1 SQVTM, CDR2 ANQGSEA. The trim removed 8 bases at V and 3 bases at J, leaving 7 bases unmatched.

The rearrangement joins TRBV5-1 to TRBJ2-1, with 8 nucleotides matching TRBD1. The V gene's germline CDR1 is SGHRS and CDR2 YFSETQ. There are 15 residues in the CDR3. V lost 1 base, J lost 15 bases, and 15 bases stayed unmatched. CDR3 DNA sequence: TGCGCCAGCAGCTTGCGAGAAAGGGGGACAGGTTGGACGTTCTTC. Its protein product is CASSLRERGTGWTFF.

CDR3 amino acids: CASSQGPYGYTF. The CDR3 nucleotides are TGTGCCAGCAGCCAGGGCCCATATGGCTACACCTTC. V is TRBV28 and J is TRBJ1-2, with D tentatively TRBD1 (5 bases). V gave up 6 bases and J gave up 5 bases, with 10 bases separating them. The CDR3 totals 12 residues. The germline V gene has CDR1 MDHEN and CDR2 SYDVKM.

V is TRBV7-3 and J is TRBJ2-3, with 11 bases matching TRBD2. The V segment lost 5 bases and the J segment 2 bases; nucleotides outside the gene matches: 15. This CDR3 region has 19 residues. In germline, CDR1 is SGHTA, CDR2 FQGTGA. The CDR3 is CASSPRSSGRPKSTDTQYF. DNA for the CDR3: TGTGCCAGCAGCCCCCGTTCTAGCGGGAGGCCCAAATCCACAGATACGCAGTATTTT.

The chain carries TRBV7-3 and TRBJ1-1; D not resolved. The CDR3 runs 13 residues. Germline loops: CDR1 SGHTA, CDR2 FQGTGA. Trimming pared 0 bases from V and 0 bases from J, leaving 2 bases between. The CDR3 spells CASSLTMNTEAFF. In nucleotides, the CDR3 is TGTGCCAGCAGCTTAACTATGAACACTGAAGCTTTCTTT.

The rearrangement links TRBV5-1 to TRBJ2-1; D perhaps matches TRBD2 (6 bases). The CDR3 loop spans 14 amino acids. Trimming cost V 1 base and J 3 bases, with 8 bases left between them. Per the germline V gene, CDR1 is SGHRS and CDR2 is YFSETQ. This CDR3 is CASSLWRDYNEQFF. The CDR3 DNA reads as TGCGCCAGCAGCTTGTGGCGGGACTACAATGAGCAGTTCTTC.

V is TRBV5-1 and J is TRBJ1-2, with TRBD1 matching 7 bases. The germline V gene encodes CDR1 SGHRS and CDR2 YFSETQ. The CDR3 is 15 amino acids. The V gene end was trimmed by 4 bases and the J gene end by 5 bases; junction bases not matched to a gene: 11. The CDR3 is CASSPGQPGGYGYTF. CDR3 nucleotides: TGCGCCAGCAGCCCGGGACAGCCAGGGGGGTATGGCTACACCTTC. Drawing the rest from reference TRBV5-1 and TRBJ1-2, the complete variable domain is KAGVTQTPRYLIKTRGQQVTLSCSPISGHRSVSWYQQTPGQGLQFLFEYFSETQRNKGNFPGRFSGRQFSNSRSEMNVSTLELGDSALYLCASSPGQPGGYGYTFGSGTRLTVV.

This clone was counted once. The V gene is TRBV11-2, the J gene TRBJ2-3; 9 positions match TRBD1. The length of the CDR3 is 16 residues. Trimming removed 5 bases from V and 1 base from J; junction bases left unmatched: 7. Germline V CDR1 and CDR2: SGHAT, FQNNGV. CDR3 in DNA: TGTGCCAGCAGCAAACAGGGGGCGACAGGCACAGATACGCAGTATTTT. Its translation is CASSKQGATGTDTQYF.

This clone is a singleton in its sample. This chain uses TRBV10-3 with TRBJ2-3; D might be TRBD2 (5 bases). The CDR3 runs to 15 residues. Deletions cut 0 bases from V and 2 bases from J, with 9 bases between. Germline V gives CDR1 ENHRY, CDR2 SYGVKD. The DNA of the CDR3 is TGTGCCATCAGTGAGTCTAGCGCGACCACAGATACGCAGTATTTT. Translation: CAISESSATTDTQYF.

The chain has TRBV12-3 or TRBV12-4 and TRBJ2-1, with D possibly being TRBD2 (6 bases). The CDR3 runs to 13 residues. Trimming removed 6 bases from V and 4 bases from J, with 10 bases in between. The CDR3 DNA is TGTGCCAGCAGGAGCGGGCCGTACAATGAGCAGTTCTTC. It is translated as CASRSGPYNEQFF.

The chain has TRBV11-3 and TRBJ2-3; 13 bases are a match to TRBD2. With 5 bases clipped from V and 4 bases from J, the junction kept 3 bases outside the gene matches. The CDR3 spans 15 residues. The germline V gene encodes CDR1 SGHNT and CDR2 YENEEA. The CDR3 is CASSPGLAGADTQYF. CDR3 DNA sequence: TGTGCCAGCAGCCCTGGACTAGCGGGAGCAGATACGCAGTATTTT.

This chain connects TRBV7-9 to TRBJ1-4, with 10 bases aligning to TRBD1. The CDR3 consists of 16 residues. The germline gives CDR1 SEHNR, CDR2 FQNEAQ (reference sequence). J was trimmed by 7 bases and V by 2 bases; bases with no gene match: 7. This CDR3 is CASSLIRTGGGEKLFF. CDR3 DNA: TGTGCCAGCAGCTTAATCCGGACAGGGGGAGGTGAAAAACTGTTTTTT.

Worth noting for this clone: Other DNA sequences in the same sample also yield this CDR3. V usage is TRBV28 and J usage is TRBJ1-2; D uncertain. Deletions cut 6 bases from V and 0 bases from J, with 11 bases between. Germline V gives CDR1 MDHEN, CDR2 SYDVKM. This CDR3 contains 14 residues. CDR3 nucleotides: TGTGCCAGCAGCCTACTAGGGTCTAACTATGGCTACACCTTC. This translates into CASSLLGSNYGYTF.

The V and J genes are TRBV4-2 and TRBJ2-1, with 11 bases aligning to TRBD2. Germline CDR1 reads LGHNA; CDR2 reads YNFKEQ. V lost 1 base and J lost 8; bases outside the gene matches: 7. CDR3 size: 16 residues. The CDR3 bases are TGTGCCAGCAGCCAAGGTAGCGGGAGGGCCCTCGATGAGCAGTTCTTC. This sequence encodes CASSQGSGRALDEQFF.

The chain uses TRBV25-1 and TRBJ1-5, with 8 bases that match TRBD1. The CDR3 extends over 14 amino acids. Germline lookup yields CDR1 MGHDK and CDR2 SYGVNS. The V and J ends lost 6 bases and 6 bases, in that order; junction bases with no gene match: 7. The CDR3 sequence is CASRRTGKGQPQHF. The CDR3 bases are TGTGCCAGCAGGAGGACAGGGAAGGGTCAGCCCCAGCATTTT.